The 25 T cell receptor beta chains below come from one sample, sequenced in a study of blood T cells in healthy people across ages. Using a J-beta primer mix together with a sample-barcoded 5' primer, a second PCR was run for about 6 to 11 cycles. A single record per CDR3 protein comes from TCRdb applying MiXCR to the 5' RACE reads. The sample has 1.5 million to 2 million distinct CDR3 sequences; around half are singletons. Material: blood. These receptors all stem from a woman aged 40 to 49 in good health.

The chain joins TRBV7-2 to TRBJ2-1; D is uncertain. The V gene lost 4 bases and the J gene lost 3 bases, with 13 bases spanning the gap. Germline V gene data show CDR1 as SGHTA and CDR2 as FQGNSA. The CDR3 runs to 15 residues. The CDR3 region is CASSWLGWSYNEQFF. CDR3 sequence (DNA): TGTGCCAGCAGCTGGTTGGGGTGGAGCTACAATGAGCAGTTCTTC.

The V call is TRBV5-1, the J call TRBJ1-6, with D tentatively TRBD1 (5 bases). This CDR3 contains 15 residues. The V gene lost 1 base and the J gene lost 5 bases, with 10 bases spanning the gap. CDR1 and CDR2 (germline): SGHRS, YFSETQ. The CDR3 bases are TGCGCCAGCAGCTTGATTCCGGGGGATAATTCACCCCTCCACTTT. Translating gives CASSLIPGDNSPLHF.

The chain has TRBV4-2 and TRBJ2-3; maybe TRBD2 (6 bases). The CDR3 loop spans 17 amino acids. Trimming cost V 2 bases and J 3 bases, with 18 bases left between them. Germline CDR1 LGHNA, CDR2 YNFKEQ. As DNA, the CDR3 is TGTGCCAGCAGCCAACCCGCGGGGCTGACAGCGACAGATACGCAGTATTTT. It yields the protein CASSQPAGLTATDTQYF.

Comment on this clonotype: A much larger clone is a single base away; this may be a read error. V gene TRBV27 combines with J gene TRBJ1-2; 7 nucleotides line up with TRBD1. With V trimmed by 6 bases and J by 8 bases, 15 bases remained unmatched. The germline V gene encodes CDR1 MNHEY and CDR2 SMNVEV (reference sequence). The CDR3 loop spans 15 amino acids. The CDR3 bases are TGTGCCAGCAGCCAATCCGCCAGGGGGGAAAGAGGCTACACCTTC. Translation gives CASSQSARGERGYTF.

This clonotype was detected a few times. This sequence joins TRBV4-3 and TRBJ2-5, with no clear D. The V gene's germline CDR1 is LGHNA and CDR2 YSLEER. The CDR3 loop spans 15 amino acids. The V end lost 0 bases, the J end lost 2 bases, and 10 bases lay between the germline ends. CDR3 protein: CASSQDVGPQETQYF. The CDR3 DNA follows: TGCGCCAGCAGCCAAGATGTAGGGCCACAAGAGACCCAGTACTTC.

This clonotype has more than one count but fewer than ten. The chain couples TRBV5-1 to TRBJ2-5; D perhaps matches TRBD2 (5 bases). Trimming stripped 3 bases from V and 5 bases from J, with 14 bases between. Per germline, CDR1 SGHRS and CDR2 YFSETQ. CDR3 length: 14 residues. CDR3 protein: CASSSLELDETQYF. CDR3 DNA: TGCGCCAGCAGCTCCCTGGAACTAGACGAGACCCAGTACTTC.

This rearrangement joins TRBV20-1 to TRBJ1-2; D call uncertain. CDR3 size: 11 residues. V lost 6 bases to trimming and J lost 4 bases, with 9 bases between them. CDR1 and CDR2 from the germline V gene are DFQATT and SNEGSKA (reference sequence). The CDR3 DNA follows: TGCAGTGCCGAAGTGTCCTATGGCTACACCTTC. This encodes CSAEVSYGYTF.

The gene calls are TRBV5-1 and TRBJ2-5, with 9 bases that match TRBD1. This CDR3 is 15 amino acids long. The germline CDR1 and CDR2 sequences are SGHRS and YFSETQ. V trimming: 4 bases; J trimming: 4 bases; junction bases outside the gene matches: 8. The CDR3 reads CASSISGTGRETQYF. The DNA for the CDR3 is TGCGCCAGCAGCATATCCGGGACAGGGAGAGAGACCCAGTACTTC. Variable domain in full (rest from reference TRBV5-1 and TRBJ2-5): KAGVTQTPRYLIKTRGQQVTLSCSPISGHRSVSWYQQTPGQGLQFLFEYFSETQRNKGNFPGRFSGRQFSNSRSEMNVSTLELGDSALYLCASSISGTGRETQYFGPGTRLLVL.

This clonotype was picked up a small number of times. The chain carries TRBV18 and TRBJ1-2; D not resolved. The CDR3 has 15 amino acids. Germline V gene lookup returns CDR1 KGHSH and CDR2 LQKENI. Trimming shortened V by 2 bases and J by 4 bases, and 14 bases separated the two germline ends. CDR3 protein: CASSPVFSRTYGYTF. CDR3 coding DNA: TGTGCCAGCTCACCAGTCTTCTCCAGGACCTATGGCTACACCTTC.

This clonotype occurred a few times. This rearrangement joins TRBV9 to TRBJ2-5; a weak D match, TRBD2 (6 bases). V lost 2 bases and J 2 bases, leaving 19 bases between the germline ends. Germline CDR1 and CDR2: SGDLS and YYNGEE. The length of the CDR3 is 17 residues. The CDR3: CASSVRRGQGPQETQYF. CDR3 DNA: TGTGCCAGCAGCGTGAGGAGGGGCCAGGGACCACAAGAGACCCAGTACTTC.

The genes are TRBV6-2 or TRBV6-3 and TRBJ2-1, with TRBD2 matching over 7 bases. V shed 6 bases and J 4 bases; nucleotides not matched to a gene: 9. The length of the CDR3 is 15 residues. Germline V gene sequence: CDR1 MNHEY, CDR2 SVGEGT. The DNA for the CDR3 is TGTGCCAGCAGGGATCCGGGACTATCATACAATGAGCAGTTCTTC. This translates into CASRDPGLSYNEQFF.

This clonotype was observed a handful of times. The chain employs TRBV27 and TRBJ1-2; a weak D match, TRBD1 (6 bases). CDR3 length equals 16 residues. V was cut by 6 bases and J by 0 bases, with 17 bases left in between. In germline, CDR1 is MNHEY, CDR2 SMNVEV (reference sequence). The DNA of the CDR3 is TGTGCCAGCAGACCGACGGACAGACCAACTAACTATGGCTACACCTTC. It codes for CASRPTDRPTNYGYTF.

V is TRBV6-2 or TRBV6-3 and J is TRBJ1-2; 8 positions match TRBD1. CDR3 size: 16 residues. Losses at the gene ends were 6 bases for V and 5 bases for J; bases not matched to a gene: 14. The germline CDR1 and CDR2 sequences are MNHEY and SVGEGT. The CDR3 DNA is TGTGCCAGCAGCCCTCGGGCCCAGGGGGCACGGTATGGCTACACCTTC. Its protein product is CASSPRAQGARYGYTF.

The chain couples TRBV6-5 to TRBJ2-3; TRBD1 matches 7 bases. V gave up 6 bases and J gave up 0 bases; unmatched junction bases: 9. This CDR3 contains 16 residues. Germline lookup yields CDR1 MNHEY and CDR2 SVGAGI. CDR3 in amino acids: CASRSPGQASTDTQYF. For the CDR3, the DNA is TGTGCCAGCAGATCCCCCGGACAGGCTAGCACAGATACGCAGTATTTT.

This clonotype came up a few times. The rearrangement joins TRBV28 to TRBJ2-5; weak D call: TRBD2 (5 bases). Trimming removed 3 bases from V and 1 base from J, with 18 bases in between. This CDR3 is 17 amino acids long. The V gene's germline CDR1 is MDHEN and CDR2 SYDVKM. For the CDR3, the DNA is TGTGCCAGCAGTTTTTTCATGCGCCGGGGTCGCCAAGAGACCCAGTACTTC. Its translation is CASSFFMRRGRQETQYF.

The V call is TRBV27, the J call TRBJ2-5; 8 positions agree with TRBD1. CDR3 length equals 13 residues. V was clipped by 8 bases and J by 4 bases; unmatched bases: 6. CDR1 and CDR2 from the germline V gene are MNHEY and SMNVEV (reference sequence). The CDR3 is CASRGQGPETQYF. CDR3 in DNA: TGTGCCAGCCGCGGACAGGGCCCAGAGACCCAGTACTTC.

V is TRBV5-1 and J is TRBJ1-2, with 8 nucleotides matching TRBD1. This CDR3 spans 14 amino acids. In germline, CDR1 is SGHRS, CDR2 YFSETQ. The junction had 3 bases not matched to a gene; V was cut back by 1 base and J by 4 bases. The chain's CDR3 is CASSLMTGAYGYTF. The CDR3 DNA reads TGCGCCAGCAGCTTGATGACAGGGGCCTATGGCTACACCTTC.

In the case of this clonotype: One end of the junction fails to match germline, which may point to a read error. The DNA for the CDR3 is TGTGCCAGCAGCCCGGGACAGGGCTATGACTACACCTTC. It is translated as CASSPGQGYDYTF. The chain carries TRBV7-3 and TRBJ1-2; 9 nucleotides match TRBD1. The CDR3 is 13 residues long. Looked up from germline, CDR1 is SGHTA and CDR2 is FQGTGA.

This clonotype was found a few times. The chain is built from TRBV20-1 and TRBJ2-7, with D possibly TRBD2 on 5 matching bases. The germline gives CDR1 DFQATT, CDR2 SNEGSKA (reference sequence). The CDR3 is 13 residues long. Trimming left V 3 bases short and J 0 bases short, with 9 bases between. For the CDR3, the DNA is TGCAGTGCTAGGGACGGGGACTCCTACGAGCAGTACTTC. Its translation is CSARDGDSYEQYF.

This rearrangement joins TRBV18 to TRBJ2-5; TRBD1 aligns across 7 bases. Trimming at V came to 3 bases and at J to 4 bases, leaving 14 bases not matched to a gene. Germline CDR1 reads KGHSH; CDR2 reads LQKENI. CDR3 size: 17 residues. The CDR3 sequence: CASSPLRGGAVGETQYF. The CDR3 DNA sequence: TGTGCCAGCTCACCGCTGAGAGGGGGCGCGGTCGGAGAGACCCAGTACTTC.

This chain uses TRBV29-1 with TRBJ2-3; the match to TRBD1 covers 9 bases. V trimming: 1 base; J trimming: 3 bases; junction bases outside the gene matches: 11. The CDR3 sequence is 17 residues long. The germline gives CDR1 SQVTM, CDR2 ANQGSEA. For the CDR3, the DNA is TGCAGCGTTGAAGCGGGAGGACAGGGGAGGAGTACAGATACGCAGTATTTT. This gives the protein CSVEAGGQGRSTDTQYF.

V usage is TRBV7-2 and J usage is TRBJ2-6; 10 bases are shared with TRBD1. This CDR3 is 16 amino acids long. Germline-derived CDR1 and CDR2 are SGHTA and FQGNSA. J gave up 2 bases and V 6 bases, and 4 bases lay outside the gene matches. Here the CDR3 reads CASRGQGRPGANVLTF. The CDR3 coding sequence is TGTGCCAGCAGGGGACAGGGGAGACCTGGGGCCAACGTCCTGACTTTC.

This clonotype appeared a few times. The genes are TRBV20-1 and TRBJ1-2, with D possibly TRBD1 on 5 matching bases. Germline V CDR1 and CDR2: DFQATT, SNEGSKA (reference sequence). The CDR3 consists of 14 residues. V lost 1 base, J lost 1 base, and 10 bases lay in between. CDR3 coding DNA: TGCAGTGCTAGAGGCAGGGAAAATAACTATGGCTACACCTTC. Translation gives CSARGRENNYGYTF.

The chain is built from TRBV9 and TRBJ2-5; 10 nucleotides line up with TRBD1. Germline V gene data show CDR1 as SGDLS and CDR2 as YYNGEE. V dropped 1 base and J dropped 4; count of bases not matched to a gene: 1. The length of the CDR3 is 14 residues. The CDR3 DNA is TGTGCCAGCAGCGTATGGGACAGGGGAGAGACCCAGTACTTC. It translates to CASSVWDRGETQYF.

This sequence joins TRBV7-2 and TRBJ1-2, with D hard to call. Germline V lookup: CDR1 SGHTA, CDR2 FQGNSA. V lost 1 base, J lost 8 bases, and 11 bases lay in between. The CDR3 spans 13 residues. The CDR3: CASSLGQSGGYTF. CDR3 in DNA: TGTGCCAGCAGCTTAGGCCAATCAGGCGGCTACACCTTC.